Following are 23 T cell receptor beta chains from one sample sequenced in a study of blood T cells in healthy people across ages. Alongside a J-beta primer mix, a sample-barcoded 5' primer served in a second PCR lasting roughly 6 to 11 cycles. TCRdb re-called the 5' RACE reads through MiXCR, storing one row per CDR3 protein. The sample records around 1,000,000 distinct CDR3 sequences, around 27% being singletons. The same sample was also used in a study of T cells of mothers and their children.

Sequencing was done on a sample of blood. All receptors derive from a girl aged 2-15 years in good health.

This clonotype was seen more than once but under ten times. CDR3 amino acids: CASSYPGTGGSYEQYF. CDR3 in DNA: TGTGCCAGCAGTTACCCCGGGACAGGGGGGTCCTACGAGCAGTACTTC. This chain connects TRBV6-5 to TRBJ2-7; 11 bases are shared with TRBD1. Germline lookup yields CDR1 MNHEY and CDR2 SVGAGI. The ends lost 2 bases at V and 1 base at J; junction bases unmatched: 4. The CDR3 consists of 16 residues.

This clonotype has more than one count but fewer than ten. This chain joins TRBV4-1 and TRBJ2-1; D remains ambiguous. The ends were cut back, 8 bases at V and 4 bases at J, with 12 bases in the middle. There are 13 residues in the CDR3. Per the germline V gene, CDR1 is MGHRA and CDR2 is YSYEKL. The CDR3 loop is CASSPRNYNEQFF. The CDR3 DNA follows: TGCGCCAGCTCCCCCAGGAATTACAATGAGCAGTTCTTC.

This clonotype was seen more than once but under ten times. The chain joins TRBV12-3 or TRBV12-4 to TRBJ2-1, with TRBD2 matching over 12 bases. This CDR3 region has 16 residues. J lost 7 bases, V lost 6 bases, and 10 bases had no gene match. Here the CDR3 DNA reads TGTGCCAGCAGGGGACCGACTAGCGGGAGCAGGAATGAGCAGTTCTTC. The encoded protein is CASRGPTSGSRNEQFF.

The chain recombines TRBV24-1 with TRBJ2-7, with D hard to call. The CDR3 is 12 residues long. Germline CDR1 and CDR2: KGHDR and SFDVKD. V lost 3 bases, J lost 4 bases, and 6 bases lay in between. CDR3 in DNA: TGTGCCACCAGTGATCAAGGGTACGAGCAGTACTTC. It is translated as CATSDQGYEQYF.

J is TRBJ2-7 and V is TRBV28; 10 bases map to TRBD2. The J call may be wrong; the DNA end is better matched by TRBJ2-5. The V gene's germline CDR1 is MDHEN and CDR2 SYDVKM. The CDR3 loop spans 17 amino acids. The CDR3 coding sequence is TGTGCCAGCAGTACGGAGGAGCGGGAGGGCCTGAGAGAGACCCAGTACTTC. Translated, it gives CASSTEEREGLRETQYF.

This clonotype was seen only a few times. The chain uses TRBV29-1 and TRBJ2-5, with a possible D match to TRBD1 (6 bases). V was cut by 6 bases and J by 3 bases, with 8 bases left in between. This CDR3 contains 11 residues. Germline CDR1 is SQVTM and CDR2 is ANQGSEA. In DNA form, the CDR3 reads TGCAGCGTGTGGACAGAAGAGACCCAGTACTTC. This translates into CSVWTEETQYF. Full variable domain (missing parts from reference TRBV29-1 and TRBJ2-5): SAVISQKPSRDICQRGTSLTIQCQVDSQVTMMFWYRQQPGQSLTLIATANQGSEATYESGFVIDKFPISRPNLTFSTLTVSNMSPEDSSIYLCSVWTEETQYFGPGTRLLVL.

This clonotype was seen a few times. The chain has TRBV20-1 and TRBJ2-5, with 7 bases that match TRBD1. Per the germline V gene, CDR1 is DFQATT and CDR2 is SNEGSKA (reference sequence). The junction had 5 bases not matched to a gene; V was cut back by 0 bases and J by 7 bases. CDR3 length equals 13 residues. The CDR3 sequence: CSARDGWTGTQYF. The DNA for the CDR3 is TGCAGTGCTAGAGACGGCTGGACAGGGACCCAGTACTTC.

Turning to this clonotype: One end of the junction fails to match germline, which may point to a read error. In nucleotides, the CDR3 is TGTGCCAGCAGCCAAGTTGTTGGCAGCTTCTGGGCTTCCTTT. This codes for CASSQVVGSFWASF. The chain is built from TRBV3-1 and TRBJ1-1; D is ambiguous. Germline-derived CDR1 and CDR2 are LGHDT and YNNKEL (reference sequence). The CDR3 covers 14 residues. Based on the CDR3 plus reference TRBV3-1 and TRBJ1-1, the full variable domain is DTAVSQTPKYLVTQMGNDKSIKCEQNLGHDTMYWYKQDSKKFLKIMFSYNNKELIINETVPNRFSPKSPDKAHLNLHINSLELGDSAVYFCASSQVVGSFWASFGQGTRLTVV.

CDR3 amino acids: CASSLAGVLYNEQFF. DNA of the CDR3: TGTGCCAGCAGTTTAGCGGGAGTTTTGTACAATGAGCAGTTCTTC. This chain uses TRBV12-3 or TRBV12-4 with TRBJ2-1; TRBD2 is a possible D gene (5 bases). The CDR3 contains 15 residues. Trimming shortened V by 0 bases and J by 4 bases, and 10 bases separated the two germline ends.

This clonotype appeared a few times. This sequence joins TRBV7-8 and TRBJ2-3; TRBD2 is a possible D gene (5 bases). Deletions cut 6 bases from V and 5 bases from J, with 24 bases between. CDR3 length: 17 residues. CDR1 is SGHVS, CDR2 FQNEAQ, per germline. CDR3 in amino acids: CASSLLLGEMQGDTQYF. CDR3 DNA sequence: TGTGCCAGCAGTCTCCTATTGGGAGAGATGCAAGGAGATACGCAGTATTTT.

The V and J genes are TRBV28 and TRBJ2-3; unclear D gene. Trimming removed 3 bases at V and 2 bases at J, with 12 bases between. Germline values: CDR1 MDHEN, CDR2 SYDVKM. The CDR3 loop spans 15 amino acids. The CDR3 spells CASSFVSSFTDTQYF. CDR3 sequence (DNA): TGTGCCAGCAGTTTTGTGTCAAGTTTCACAGATACGCAGTATTTT.

The chain is built from TRBV9 and TRBJ1-3; no clear D. Trimming pared 7 bases from V and 0 bases from J, leaving 8 bases between. Germline values: CDR1 SGDLS, CDR2 YYNGEE. The CDR3 totals 13 residues. The CDR3 sequence is CASARSSGNTIYF. The CDR3, as DNA: TGTGCCAGCGCCCGGAGCTCTGGAAACACCATATATTTT.

The rearrangement links TRBV5-6 to TRBJ2-7; 14 bases are a match to TRBD2. Trimming removed 4 bases from V and 5 bases from J; junction bases left unmatched: 11. CDR3 length: 17 amino acids. Germline V gene lookup returns CDR1 SGHDT and CDR2 YYEEEE. The CDR3 is CASSPVGTSGSSDEQYF. The CDR3 DNA sequence: TGTGCCAGCAGCCCTGTGGGGACTAGCGGGAGTTCGGACGAGCAGTACTTC.

The chain couples TRBV5-1 to TRBJ2-1; 10 nucleotides agree with TRBD2. The length of the CDR3 is 15 residues. Germline trimming cut 2 bases from V and 7 bases from J; bases unmatched to any gene: 6. The germline V gene has CDR1 SGHRS and CDR2 YFSETQ. The CDR3 here is CASSLRTSGENEQFF. The CDR3 bases are TGCGCCAGCAGCTTACGGACTAGCGGAGAGAATGAGCAGTTCTTC. Full variable domain (outside the CDR3, taken from reference TRBV5-1 and TRBJ2-1): KAGVTQTPRYLIKTRGQQVTLSCSPISGHRSVSWYQQTPGQGLQFLFEYFSETQRNKGNFPGRFSGRQFSNSRSEMNVSTLELGDSALYLCASSLRTSGENEQFFGPGTRLTVL.

The V and J genes are TRBV27 and TRBJ1-5; D is uncertain. Germline V gene lookup returns CDR1 MNHEY and CDR2 SMNVEV (reference sequence). There are 14 residues in the CDR3. The ends were cut back, 2 bases at V and 5 bases at J, with 10 bases in the middle. This CDR3 is CASSLGGIDQPQHF. In DNA, the CDR3 is TGTGCCAGCAGTTTAGGAGGGATTGATCAGCCCCAGCATTTT.

This clonotype showed up just a few times. The V and J genes are TRBV2 and TRBJ2-2; possible D gene TRBD2, 5 bases. Germline V lookup: CDR1 SNHLY, CDR2 FYNNEI. The V and J ends lost 6 bases and 2 bases respectively, with 7 bases between them. The CDR3 covers 13 residues. Written as DNA, the CDR3 is TGTGCCAGCAGGGAGGACAACACCGGGGAGCTGTTTTTT. Translation: CASREDNTGELFF.

This clonotype appeared a few times. The chain's CDR3 is CASSFGTEGTQYF. The CDR3, as DNA: TGTGCCAGCAGTTTTGGGACAGAGGGTACCCAGTACTTC. This chain links TRBV28 with TRBJ2-5; 7 bases agree with TRBD1. CDR1 is MDHEN, CDR2 SYDVKM, per germline. The CDR3 consists of 13 residues. The V gene end was trimmed by 3 bases and the J gene end by 8 bases; junction bases not matched to a gene: 6.

The chain uses TRBV7-9 and TRBJ1-2; D perhaps matches TRBD1 (6 bases). Germline-derived CDR1 and CDR2 are SEHNR and FQNEAQ (reference sequence). The V end lost 6 bases, the J end lost 3 bases, and 11 bases lay between the germline ends. CDR3 size: 13 residues. The CDR3 region is CASRPNRDYGYTF. The CDR3, as DNA: TGTGCCAGCAGACCAAACAGGGACTATGGCTACACCTTC.

This clonotype was observed a few times. The CDR3 loop reads CSVDGGDPNTGELFF. The CDR3 nucleotides are TGCAGCGTTGATGGGGGCGACCCGAACACCGGGGAGCTGTTTTTT. V usage is TRBV29-1 and J usage is TRBJ2-2; a possible D gene is TRBD1 (6 bases). Trimming shortened V by 3 bases and J by 0 bases, and 11 bases separated the two germline ends. Germline V gene sequence: CDR1 SQVTM, CDR2 ANQGSEA. The CDR3 has 15 amino acids.

Regarding this clonotype: The junction does not match germline at one end; this may be a read error. The chain is built from TRBV12-3 or TRBV12-4 and TRBJ2-7; D may be TRBD2 (5 bases). The CDR3 length is 15 residues. The CDR3 region has the DNA TGTGCCAGCAGTCGGGGATTGGGGTTCCCCCACGAGCAGTGCTTC. Its protein is CASSRGLGFPHEQCF.

V gene TRBV3-1 combines with J gene TRBJ1-4; D may be TRBD1 (6 bases). The CDR3 loop spans 14 amino acids. Germline V gene data show CDR1 as LGHDT and CDR2 as YNNKEL (reference sequence). The germline V and J ends were trimmed by 4 bases and 3 bases, with 9 bases remaining between them. The CDR3 is CASSRGQANEKLFF. The CDR3 DNA is TGTGCCAGCAGCCGGGGGCAGGCTAATGAAAAACTGTTTTTT. The full variable domain, with the rest looked up from reference TRBV3-1 and TRBJ1-4, is DTAVSQTPKYLVTQMGNDKSIKCEQNLGHDTMYWYKQDSKKFLKIMFSYNNKELIINETVPNRFSPKSPDKAHLNLHINSLELGDSAVYFCASSRGQANEKLFFGSGTQLSVL.

The chain is built from TRBV7-9 and TRBJ1-1; perhaps TRBD1 as D (5 bases). With 7 bases removed from V and 0 bases from J, the gap between germline ends came to 12 bases. Germline-derived CDR1 and CDR2 are SEHNR and FQNEAQ (reference sequence). The CDR3 covers 14 residues. The CDR3 protein is CASTMLGVNTEAFF. In DNA, the CDR3 is TGTGCCAGCACCATGCTGGGGGTGAACACTGAAGCTTTCTTT.

The V call is TRBV20-1, the J call TRBJ1-5, with D possibly being TRBD1 (6 bases). Per the germline V gene, CDR1 is DFQATT and CDR2 is SNEGSKA (reference sequence). The CDR3 extends over 13 amino acids. Trimming cost V 4 bases and J 3 bases, with 10 bases left between them. The CDR3 region has the DNA TGCAGTGCTAAAGGACAGCTCAATCAGCCCCAGCATTTT. This translates into CSAKGQLNQPQHF.